This T cell receptor beta chain is from a study of OX40 agonist ivuxolimab in advanced cancers. Study information: Every 2 weeks, ivuxolimab was infused into the patients intravenously at between 0.01 and 10 mg/kg. Earlier treatment with anti-PD-1, anti-PD-L1 or anti-CTLA-4 was permitted, and over 35% had received some. Findings and caveats of the study: Specificity for antigen went undetermined in the expanded peripheral T cells.

Note on this clone: Its antigen is not known.

The germline V gene has CDR1 MNHNS and CDR2 SASEGT. The CDR3 has 14 amino acids. Losses at the gene ends were 6 bases for V and 4 bases for J; bases not matched to a gene: 5. Generated by immunoSEQ multiplex PCR, the TCRdb table keeps only in-frame clones and is missing some. The top ten hold about 1.4% of the sample, which has nearly 55,000 clones, roughly 90% seen once. The genes are TRBV6-1 and TRBJ1-2, with 10 bases identical to TRBD1. The sample here was CD4+ or CD8+ T cells sorted from blood, taken in a trial of the OX40 agonist ivuxolimab. This sequence was found in an adult with an advanced solid tumor such as melanoma, head and neck, liver or kidney cancer. The CDR3 region has the DNA TGTGCCAGCAGCTCTGGGGACAGGGGCTATGGCTACACCTTC. It encodes CASSSGDRGYGYTF.